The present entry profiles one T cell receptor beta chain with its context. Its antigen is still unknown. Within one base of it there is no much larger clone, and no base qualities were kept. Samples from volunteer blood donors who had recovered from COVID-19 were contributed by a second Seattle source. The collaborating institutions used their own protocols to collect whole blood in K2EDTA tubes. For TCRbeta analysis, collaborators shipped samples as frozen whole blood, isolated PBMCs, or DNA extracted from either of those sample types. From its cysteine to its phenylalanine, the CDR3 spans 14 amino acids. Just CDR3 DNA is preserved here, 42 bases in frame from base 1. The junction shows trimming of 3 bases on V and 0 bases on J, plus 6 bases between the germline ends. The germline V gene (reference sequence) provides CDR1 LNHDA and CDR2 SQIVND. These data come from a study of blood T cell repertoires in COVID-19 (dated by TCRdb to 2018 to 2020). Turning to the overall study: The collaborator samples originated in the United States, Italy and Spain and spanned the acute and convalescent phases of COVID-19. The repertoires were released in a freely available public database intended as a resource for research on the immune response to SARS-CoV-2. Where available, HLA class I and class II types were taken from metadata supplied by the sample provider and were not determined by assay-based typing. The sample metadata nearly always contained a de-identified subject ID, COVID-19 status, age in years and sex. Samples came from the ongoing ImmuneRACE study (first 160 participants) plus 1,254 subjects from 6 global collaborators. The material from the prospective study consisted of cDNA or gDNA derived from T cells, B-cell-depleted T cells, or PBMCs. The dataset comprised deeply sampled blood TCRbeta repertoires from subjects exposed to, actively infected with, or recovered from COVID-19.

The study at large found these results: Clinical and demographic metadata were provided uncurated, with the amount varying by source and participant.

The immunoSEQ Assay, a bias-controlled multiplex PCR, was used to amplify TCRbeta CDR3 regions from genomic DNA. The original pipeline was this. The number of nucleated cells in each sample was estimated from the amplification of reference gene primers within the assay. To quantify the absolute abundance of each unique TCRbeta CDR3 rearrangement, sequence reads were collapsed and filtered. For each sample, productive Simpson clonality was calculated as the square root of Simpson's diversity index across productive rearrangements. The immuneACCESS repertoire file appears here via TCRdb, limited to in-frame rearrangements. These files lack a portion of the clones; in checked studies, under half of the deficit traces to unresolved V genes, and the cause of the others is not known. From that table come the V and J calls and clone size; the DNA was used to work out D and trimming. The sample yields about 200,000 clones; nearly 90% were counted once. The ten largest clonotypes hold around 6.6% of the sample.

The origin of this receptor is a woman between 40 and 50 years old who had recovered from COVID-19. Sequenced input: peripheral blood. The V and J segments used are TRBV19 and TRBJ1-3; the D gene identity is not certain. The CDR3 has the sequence CASSIGGSGNTIYF. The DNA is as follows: TGTGCCAGTAGTATCGGCGGCTCTGGAAACACCATATATTTT.